Each of the 23 T cell receptor beta chains below was sequenced from the same sample in a study of spatial heterogeneity in lung cancer. TCRdb processed the 5' RACE reads anew with MiXCR; each CDR3 protein has one entry. This sample yields around 75,000 distinct CDR3 sequences, of which about an eighth are seen a single time; more than 7% belongs to the top ten. As to time point: sample taken at primary tumor resection. Unsorted samples of tumor, nontumor lung or frozen PBMC had their whole RNA sequenced. Source: PBMCs, taken at surgery. The receptors were gathered from a male donor with early-stage non-small cell lung cancer.

In its sample, this clonotype was seen a few times. J is TRBJ2-2 and V is TRBV10-3, with D possibly TRBD2 on 5 matching bases. Germline V gene lookup returns CDR1 ENHRY and CDR2 SYGVKD. The V and J ends lost 4 bases and 1 base respectively, with 7 bases between them. The CDR3 is made up of 14 amino acids. CDR3 sequence (DNA): TGTGCCATCAGTGTTGGAGGGAACACCGGGGAGCTGTTTTTT. Translating it yields CAISVGGNTGELFF.

This clonotype was counted only a few times. This rearrangement joins TRBV9 to TRBJ1-1; D is possibly TRBD1 (5 bases). CDR1 is SGDLS and CDR2 is YYNGEE in the germline V gene. The CDR3 totals 14 residues. Trimming took off 4 bases at V and 1 base at J, with 11 bases between the two ends. The CDR3 protein is CASSPGGENTEAFF. Here the CDR3 DNA reads TGTGCCAGCAGCCCCGGGGGGGAGAACACTGAAGCTTTCTTT.

This clonotype was seen a handful of times. The chain joins TRBV7-9 to TRBJ2-7; 8 positions agree with TRBD1. The CDR3 length is 15 residues. Unmatched junction bases numbered 13, after V lost 6 bases and J lost 6 bases. Germline CDR1 SEHNR, CDR2 FQNEAQ (reference sequence). The CDR3 DNA sequence: TGTGCCAGCAGTTTGCTCGGACAGGGAGTGGTCGAGCAGTACTTC. Its protein product is CASSLLGQGVVEQYF.

This clonotype was observed many times. The rearrangement links TRBV9 to TRBJ2-6, with D perhaps matching TRBD1 (6 bases). Germline-derived CDR1 and CDR2 are SGDLS and YYNGEE. The V and J ends lost 3 bases and 10 bases respectively, with 17 bases between them. The CDR3 totals 15 residues. The DNA for the CDR3 is TGTGCCAGCAGCGCTCGCAAAGGGGGAATGAACGTCCTGACTTTC. Its translation: CASSARKGGMNVLTF.

This clonotype was detected only a few times. This chain uses TRBV4-3 with TRBJ2-1; no definite D call. Trimming stripped 0 bases from V and 8 bases from J, with 11 bases between. This CDR3 region has 14 residues. The germline V gene has CDR1 LGHNA and CDR2 YSLEER. The CDR3 loop reads CASSQEYSEDEQFF. CDR3 DNA sequence: TGCGCCAGCAGCCAAGAGTACTCCGAAGATGAGCAGTTCTTC.

This clonotype was seen repeatedly, ten times or more. The rearrangement uses TRBV19 and TRBJ2-3; TRBD2 matches 7 bases. V lost 3 bases and J lost 5; bases outside the gene matches: 5. This CDR3 has 14 residues. Germline V gene sequence: CDR1 LNHDA, CDR2 SQIVND (reference sequence). CDR3 sequence: CASSIRLAQDTQYF. In DNA, the CDR3 is TGTGCCAGTAGTATCCGACTAGCTCAAGATACGCAGTATTTT.

This clonotype has ten or more counts. V is TRBV29-1 and J is TRBJ2-1; D remains ambiguous. The CDR3 is 14 amino acids. V was shortened by 6 bases and J by 4 bases, with 16 bases between the two germline ends. Germline values: CDR1 SQVTM, CDR2 ANQGSEA. CDR3 loop: CSVNSRQPYNEQFF. CDR3 coding DNA: TGCAGCGTAAACTCACGTCAACCTTACAATGAGCAGTTCTTC.

This clonotype was observed many times. The chain has TRBV12-3 or TRBV12-4 and TRBJ2-1; D remains unclear. This CDR3 is built from 13 residues. Trimming took off 7 bases at V and 7 bases at J, with 14 bases between the two ends. The CDR3 DNA is TGTGCCAGCAACCCCGGTACCCGAAATGAGCAGTTCTTC. Its translation is CASNPGTRNEQFF.

This clonotype came up many times. V gene TRBV11-1 combines with J gene TRBJ2-1; 8 positions agree with TRBD1. The V and J ends lost 5 bases and 4 bases, in that order; junction bases with no gene match: 13. The CDR3 extends over 17 amino acids. Germline loops: CDR1 SGHAT, CDR2 FQDESV (reference sequence). CDR3 nucleotide sequence: TGTGCCAGCAGCCTCTACCGGGGGACAGGTACTTACAATGAGCAGTTCTTC. Amino acids: CASSLYRGTGTYNEQFF.

The CDR3 DNA sequence: TGTGCCAGCAGCCTATCCCGTTCACAGTACAGGGACAATGAGCAGTTCTTC. Protein sequence: CASSLSRSQYRDNEQFF. This sequence joins TRBV11-2 and TRBJ2-1, with D possibly being TRBD1 (6 bases). Deletions cut 5 bases from V and 5 bases from J, with 22 bases between. The length of the CDR3 is 17 residues. Germline lookup yields CDR1 SGHAT and CDR2 FQNNGV.

The chain combines TRBV5-4 with TRBJ2-5; 7 positions match TRBD1. V shed 4 bases and J 2 bases; nucleotides not matched to a gene: 11. The CDR3 extends over 16 amino acids. The V gene's germline CDR1 is SGHNT and CDR2 YYREEE (reference sequence). CDR3 in amino acids: CASSPNRTGPQETQYF. CDR3 nucleotides: TGTGCCAGCAGCCCTAATCGGACAGGACCTCAAGAGACCCAGTACTTC.

The genes are TRBV12-3 or TRBV12-4 and TRBJ1-2; D unresolved. This CDR3 spans 15 amino acids. Trimming took 1 base from V and 2 from J, leaving 11 bases between them. The CDR3 DNA reads TGTGCCAGCAGTTTAGGGACCCTCCACAACTATGGCTACACCTTC. Translation: CASSLGTLHNYGYTF.

In this sample, this clonotype turned up a few times. The chain uses TRBV10-3 and TRBJ2-3, with D maybe TRBD2 (5 bases). Trimming left V 4 bases short and J 4 bases short, with 15 bases between. Germline assignment: CDR1 ENHRY and CDR2 SYGVKD. This CDR3 has 15 amino acids. CDR3 sequence (DNA): TGTGCCATCAGTGCTAGTGGGAGCGAGGCAGATACGCAGTATTTT. This translates into CAISASGSEADTQYF.

The chain uses TRBV25-1 and TRBJ2-7; D remains unclear. Germline CDR1 reads MGHDK; CDR2 reads SYGVNS. Trimming stripped 10 bases from V and 7 bases from J, with 20 bases between. The CDR3 has 13 amino acids. CDR3 loop: CANQLQLPLEQYF. In DNA, the CDR3 is TGTGCCAACCAACTACAGCTCCCGCTGGAGCAGTACTTC.

The J gene is TRBJ1-5, the V gene TRBV3-1; no definite D call. The germline gives CDR1 LGHDT, CDR2 YNNKEL (reference sequence). The CDR3 covers 15 residues. Trimming cost V 1 base and J 2 bases, with 9 bases left between them. DNA of the CDR3: TGTGCCAGCAGCCAAGGGTTAACGGGCAATCAGCCCCAGCATTTT. Translated, it gives CASSQGLTGNQPQHF.

In its sample, this clonotype was seen many times. The chain has TRBV6-2 or TRBV6-3 and TRBJ1-5, with 7 bases identical to TRBD1. Trimming took 4 bases from V and 3 from J; bases not matched to a gene: 6. The germline gives CDR1 MNHEY, CDR2 SVGEGT. This CDR3 has 15 amino acids. The CDR3 sequence: CASSWGTAINQPQHF. The DNA of the CDR3 is TGTGCCAGCAGTTGGGGGACAGCTATCAATCAGCCCCAGCATTTT.

This clonotype was observed a few times. The chain carries TRBV15 and TRBJ1-2; D is uncertain. CDR1 is LNHNV, CDR2 YYDKDF, per germline (reference sequence). Between the trimmed V and J ends, which lost 3 bases and 3 bases, there was a span of 11 bases. The CDR3 is made up of 14 amino acids. The CDR3, as DNA: TGTGCCACCAGCAGCGGACGGACTGACTATGGCTACACCTTC. Its protein is CATSSGRTDYGYTF.

The V gene is TRBV7-2, the J gene TRBJ1-1; the D is unclear. The V end was cut by 2 bases, the J end by 1 base, with 8 bases between. CDR3 length: 14 amino acids. In germline, CDR1 is SGHTA, CDR2 FQGNSA. Here the CDR3 reads CASSLNDKNTEAFF. As DNA, the CDR3 is TGTGCCAGCAGCTTAAATGACAAGAACACTGAAGCTTTCTTT.

The chain recombines TRBV20-1 with TRBJ2-3, with TRBD2 as a possible D gene (5 bases). The ends were cut back, 0 bases at V and 0 bases at J, with 13 bases in the middle. This CDR3 region has 16 residues. Germline-derived CDR1 and CDR2 are DFQATT and SNEGSKA (reference sequence). In DNA, the CDR3 is TGCAGTGCTAGAGACCCTCGGCGGACTAGCACAGATACGCAGTATTTT. Translated, it gives CSARDPRRTSTDTQYF.

The sample holds a few counts of this clonotype. The V gene is TRBV25-1, the J gene TRBJ2-3; 10 bases match TRBD2. Germline V CDR1 and CDR2: MGHDK, SYGVNS. The V segment lost 3 bases and the J segment 0 bases; nucleotides outside the gene matches: 6. This CDR3 has 17 amino acids. CDR3 residues: CASSDLPSGGSTDTQYF. CDR3 bases: TGTGCCAGCAGTGATCTTCCTAGCGGGGGTAGCACAGATACGCAGTATTTT.

This clonotype turned up a few times. The chain has TRBV28 and TRBJ2-7; 7 bases line up with TRBD1. The junction had 6 bases not matched to a gene; V was cut back by 7 bases and J by 0 bases. CDR1 is MDHEN, CDR2 SYDVKM, per germline. This CDR3 region has 14 residues. CDR3 nucleotides: TGTGCCAGCATCCAGACAGGGTTCTCCTACGAGCAGTACTTC. It yields the protein CASIQTGFSYEQYF.

Many counts were recorded for this clonotype. The V gene is TRBV9, the J gene TRBJ1-1; no firm D call. CDR1 is SGDLS, CDR2 YYNGEE, per germline. The V and J ends lost 4 bases and 0 bases respectively, with 7 bases between them. This CDR3 comprises 13 residues. Here the CDR3 reads CASSPELNTEAFF. Here the CDR3 DNA reads TGTGCCAGCAGCCCTGAATTGAACACTGAAGCTTTCTTT.

This clonotype showed up just a few times. The chain joins TRBV20-1 to TRBJ2-3, with TRBD2 matching over 9 bases. J lost 0 bases, V lost 0 bases, and 7 bases had no gene match. From germline, CDR1 is DFQATT and CDR2 SNEGSKA (reference sequence). The CDR3 has 17 amino acids. CDR3 DNA: TGCAGTGCTAGAGATTTTGGGCTAGCGGGGAGCACAGATACGCAGTATTTT. Its protein product is CSARDFGLAGSTDTQYF.